This T cell receptor beta chain was captured in a study of cytomegalovirus exposure and HLA in healthy donors. V lost 5 bases to trimming and J lost 11 bases, with 24 bases between them. This CDR3 comprises 15 residues. Germline loops: CDR1 MNHNY, CDR2 SVGAGI (reference sequence). These donors were members of the approximately 110-subject validation cohort, a group separate from the roughly 670-subject first cohort. Concerning this clone itself: Its specificity is not known.

Study outcomes and limitations: The authors confirmed in vitro that three CMV-associated chains were specific for CMV antigens. For cytomegalovirus status, the classifier reportedly gave diagnoses with high specificity and sensitivity.

Profiled with immunoSEQ multiplex PCR; TCRdb holds only in-frame clones, not every one. In the table there are around 250,000 clones, 90% of which are singletons. This receptor was identified in a young woman in good health and CMV-seronegative. This chain uses TRBV6-6 with TRBJ1-1, with a tentative D call TRBD1 (6 bases). Sequencing used PBMCs. The CDR3 DNA sequence: TGTGCCAGCAGTCCGGATATTGACATGCAGGGGATGGCTTTCTTT. Translated, it gives CASSPDIDMQGMAFF.